This TCR beta chain was recovered during a study of cytomegalovirus exposure and HLA in healthy donors. Study findings and constraints: A list of about 180 TCR beta chains associated with cytomegalovirus was given. Rare TCR sequences predominated, though certain public TCRs were found in many donors.

A word on this clone: Its antigen is not known.

A multiplex PCR was run with 60 Vbeta primers and 13 Jbeta primers. This table comes from immunoSEQ multiplex PCR, and its TCRdb copy is limited to in-frame clones, with some not included. Of some 90,000 clones in the sample, approximately 60% are singletons; the top ten hold over 5%. The receptor was isolated from a boy aged 10-17 years in good health and CMV-seropositive. The sample consisted of PBMCs.

CDR3 sequence reads: CASSLQGASYEQYF. The DNA for the CDR3 is TGTGCCAGCAGCTTACAGGGGGCGAGCTACGAGCAGTACTTC. V usage is TRBV7-8 and J usage is TRBJ2-7; 8 nucleotides match TRBD1. CDR1 is SGHVS, CDR2 FQNEAQ, per germline. CDR3 length: 14 residues. Trimming cost V 2 bases and J 3 bases; bases outside gene matches: 3.